Reported below is one T cell receptor (beta chain). This entry is derived from a study of blood T cell repertoires in COVID-19. The overall study: From the United States, Italy and Spain came samples of acute and convalescent COVID-19. PBMCs, B-cell-depleted T cells, or T cells provided the cDNA or gDNA that made up the material.

Authors' processing steps: Estimated nucleated cell counts came from reference gene primer amplification. The protocol was immunoSEQ multiplex PCR, while the TCRdb copy is restricted to in-frame clones and leaves out a portion. V and J calls and clone size follow that table, whereas D and trimming were derived from the DNA. Counted here are around 170,000 clones, 70% to 90% occurring once; the ten biggest clones make up 2.9%. This CDR3 region has 16 residues. CDR1 is SGHNT and CDR2 is YYREEE in the germline V gene (reference sequence). Trimming removed 5 bases from V and 3 bases from J; junction bases left unmatched: 12.

The chain links TRBV5-4 to TRBJ1-1; 8 bases fit TRBD1. This clonotype was obtained from a woman aged 25 to 39 with active or convalescent COVID-19. Sequencing was performed on peripheral blood. Written as DNA, the CDR3 is TGTGCCAGCAGATACCAGGGGGCCGCTACCCACACTGAAGCTTTCTTT. It codes for CASRYQGAATHTEAFF.